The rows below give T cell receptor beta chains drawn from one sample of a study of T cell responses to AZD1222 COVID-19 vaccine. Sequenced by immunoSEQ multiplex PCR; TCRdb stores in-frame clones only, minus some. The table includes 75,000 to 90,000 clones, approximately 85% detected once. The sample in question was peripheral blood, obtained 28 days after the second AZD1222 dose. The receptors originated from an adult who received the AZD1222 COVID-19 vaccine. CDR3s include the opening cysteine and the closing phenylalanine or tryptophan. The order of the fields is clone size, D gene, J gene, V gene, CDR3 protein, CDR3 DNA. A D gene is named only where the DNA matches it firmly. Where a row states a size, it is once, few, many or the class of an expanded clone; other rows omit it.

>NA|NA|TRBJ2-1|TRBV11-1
CASVKTGTVGRNEQFF
TGTGCCAGCGTTAAAACCGGGACTGTGGGGAGGAATGAGCAGTTCTTC
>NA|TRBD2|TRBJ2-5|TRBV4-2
CASSQENPGLAVETQYF
TGTGCCAGCAGCCAAGAAAACCCGGGACTAGCGGTGGAGACCCAGTACTTC
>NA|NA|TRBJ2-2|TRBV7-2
CASSLAGGPATGELFF
TGTGCCAGCAGCTTGGCCGGGGGGCCTGCCACCGGGGAGCTGTTTTTT
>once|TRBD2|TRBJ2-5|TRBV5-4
CASSSGTRLQETQYF
TGTGCCAGCAGCTCCGGGACTAGACTTCAAGAGACCCAGTACTTC
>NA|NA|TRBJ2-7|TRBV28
CASSPVTPLGGTVYEQYF
TGTGCCAGCAGCCCCGTCACACCACTTGGTGGGACGGTCTACGAGCAGTACTTC
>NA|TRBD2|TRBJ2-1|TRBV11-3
CASSLRLAVNEQFF
TGTGCCAGCAGCTTACGTCTAGCGGTAAATGAGCAGTTCTTC
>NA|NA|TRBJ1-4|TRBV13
CASSLTEKLFF
TGTGCCAGCAGCTTAACAGAAAAACTGTTTTTT
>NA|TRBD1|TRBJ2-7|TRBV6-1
CASSEGWGSTGRHEQYF
TGTGCCAGCAGTGAAGGGTGGGGGTCGACAGGGAGACACGAGCAGTACTTC
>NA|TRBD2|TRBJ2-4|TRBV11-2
CASSHSTGTTENIQYF
TGTGCCAGCAGCCATTCTACCGGGACTACGGAAAACATTCAGTACTTC
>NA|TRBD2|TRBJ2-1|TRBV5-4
CASSLRLAGDNEQFF
TGTGCCAGCAGCCTAAGACTAGCGGGGGACAATGAGCAGTTCTTC
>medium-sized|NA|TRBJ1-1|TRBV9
CASSAGGGAGTEAFF
TGTGCCAGCAGCGCCGGCGGGGGCGCAGGGACTGAAGCTTTCTTT
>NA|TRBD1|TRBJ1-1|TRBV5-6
CASSTGTGTTEAFF
TGTGCCAGCAGCACCGGGACAGGGACCACTGAAGCTTTCTTT
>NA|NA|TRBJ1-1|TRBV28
CASRAPGVPLNTEAFF
TGTGCCAGCAGAGCACCTGGGGTGCCATTGAACACTGAAGCTTTCTTT
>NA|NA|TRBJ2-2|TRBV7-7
CASSLGGFGTGELFF
TGTGCCAGCAGCTTAGGAGGGTTTGGCACCGGGGAGCTGTTTTTT
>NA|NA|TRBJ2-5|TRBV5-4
CASSLETIVQETQYF
TGTGCCAGCAGCTTGGAGACCATAGTACAAGAGACCCAGTACTTC
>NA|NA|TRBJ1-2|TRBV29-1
CSVEDDANYGYTF
TGCAGCGTAGAGGACGACGCTAACTATGGCTACACCTTC
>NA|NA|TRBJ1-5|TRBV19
CASSIMWGQPQHF
TGTGCCAGTAGTATTATGTGGGGACAGCCCCAGCATTTT
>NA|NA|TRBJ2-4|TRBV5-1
CASSLEGSKNIQYF
TGCGCCAGCAGCTTGGAGGGGTCCAAAAACATTCAGTACTTC
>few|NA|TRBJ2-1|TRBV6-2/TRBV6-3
CASSYLTEQFF
TGTGCCAGCAGTTACCTCACAGAGCAGTTCTTC
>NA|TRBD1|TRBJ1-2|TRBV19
CASSPHYRQGGDYGYTF
TGTGCCAGTAGTCCGCACTACAGACAGGGAGGGGACTATGGCTACACCTTC
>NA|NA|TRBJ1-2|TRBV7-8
CASSLVTERGYTF
TGTGCCAGCAGCTTAGTGACGGAGCGTGGCTACACCTTC
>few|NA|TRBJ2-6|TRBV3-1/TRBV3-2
CASSQEVFRARSGANVLTF
TGTGCCAGCAGCCAAGAGGTGTTCAGGGCCCGCTCTGGGGCCAACGTCCTGACTTTC
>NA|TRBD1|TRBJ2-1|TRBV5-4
CASSLARGTAYNEQFF
TGTGCCAGCAGCTTGGCCAGGGGGACAGCCTACAATGAGCAGTTCTTC
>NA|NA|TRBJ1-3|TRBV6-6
CASSQPLDRLSGNTIYF
TGTGCCAGCAGTCAACCGTTGGACAGACTCTCTGGAAACACCATATATTTT
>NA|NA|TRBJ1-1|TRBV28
CASSLTRLEAFF
TGTGCCAGCAGTTTGACCCGGCTGGAAGCTTTCTTT
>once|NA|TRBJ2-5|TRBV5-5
CASSSYSEETQYF
TGTGCCAGCAGCTCGTACAGTGAAGAGACCCAGTACTTC
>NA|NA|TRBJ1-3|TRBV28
CASRFGGGGNTIYF
TGTGCCAGCAGATTCGGGGGTGGTGGAAACACCATATATTTT
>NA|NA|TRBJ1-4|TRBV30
CAWSVGRGLHNEKLFF
TGTGCCTGGAGTGTAGGAAGGGGCCTCCATAATGAAAAACTGTTTTTT
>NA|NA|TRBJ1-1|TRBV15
CATSRERRGATEAFF
TGTGCCACCAGCAGAGAGAGACGAGGGGCCACTGAAGCTTTCTTT
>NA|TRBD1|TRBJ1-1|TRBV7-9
CASHRGTGNTEAFF
TGTGCCAGCCACAGGGGGACAGGGAACACTGAAGCTTTCTTT
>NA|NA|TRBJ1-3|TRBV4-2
CASSQGYTGRSGNTIYF
TGTGCCAGCAGCCAAGGGTATACAGGCCGCTCTGGAAACACCATATATTTT
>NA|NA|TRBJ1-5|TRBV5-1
CASRPRGGGNQPQHF
TGCGCCAGCCGCCCCCGGGGCGGGGGCAATCAGCCCCAGCATTTT
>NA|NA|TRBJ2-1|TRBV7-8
CASSLDSPSSYNEQFF
TGTGCCAGCAGCTTAGACTCGCCGAGCTCCTACAATGAGCAGTTCTTC
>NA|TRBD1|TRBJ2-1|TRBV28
CASSTDRAKHSYNEQFF
TGTGCCAGCAGTACGGACAGGGCCAAACATTCCTACAATGAGCAGTTCTTC
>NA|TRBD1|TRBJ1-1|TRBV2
CASSPEMDRDVAFF
TGTGCCAGCAGCCCTGAAATGGACAGGGATGTGGCTTTCTTT
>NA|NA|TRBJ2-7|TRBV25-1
CASSDAQGYEQYF
TGTGCCAGCAGTGACGCACAGGGCTACGAGCAGTACTTC
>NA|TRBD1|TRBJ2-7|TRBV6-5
CASSQGQGFGEQYF
TGTGCCAGCAGTCAGGGACAGGGTTTTGGCGAGCAGTACTTC
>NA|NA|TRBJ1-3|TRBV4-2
CASSPWTLGNTIYF
TGTGCCAGCAGCCCCTGGACTCTAGGAAACACCATATATTTT
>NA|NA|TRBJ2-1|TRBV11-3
CASSLNSYNEQFF
TGTGCCAGCAGCTTAAACAGCTACAATGAGCAGTTCTTC
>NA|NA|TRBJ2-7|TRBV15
CATSIERYSYEQYF
TGTGCCACCAGCATTGAGCGGTATTCCTACGAGCAGTACTTC
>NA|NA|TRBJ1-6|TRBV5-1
CASSFKSPAAGDNSPLHF
TGCGCCAGCAGCTTTAAATCTCCGGCGGCAGGGGATAATTCACCCCTCCACTTT